These 14 T cell receptor beta chains came from one sample sequenced in a study of blood T cell repertoires in COVID-19. Using immunoSEQ multiplex PCR, the repertoire was profiled, and TCRdb retains in-frame clones only, with some absent. The sample has about 100,000 clones, approximately 86% seen once. The sample comprised peripheral blood. The source is a man aged 45-65 years with active or convalescent COVID-19.

The chain couples TRBV5-1 to TRBJ2-1; 8 bases map to TRBD1. Trimming cost V 0 bases and J 8 bases; bases outside gene matches: 4. CDR3 length: 14 amino acids. Germline assignment: CDR1 SGHRS and CDR2 YFSETQ. Here the CDR3 reads CASSLDRGKYEQFF. The CDR3 region has the DNA TGCGCCAGCAGCTTGGACAGGGGGAAGTATGAGCAGTTCTTC.

J is TRBJ2-7 and V is TRBV13; TRBD1 matches at 7 bases. Looked up from germline, CDR1 is PRHDT and CDR2 is FYEKMQ (reference sequence). There are 16 residues in the CDR3. After removal of 0 bases from V and 2 bases from J, the junction contained 7 bases not matched to a gene. The CDR3 DNA reads as TGTGCCAGCAGCTTAGGCCGTGGACAGGCCACCTACGAGCAGTACTTC. Its protein is CASSLGRGQATYEQYF.

The chain links TRBV3-1 (or the pseudogene TRBV3-2) to TRBJ2-3; 9 bases are a match to TRBD2. Germline loops: CDR1 LGHDT, CDR2 YNNKEL (reference sequence). V shed 4 bases, J shed 1 base, and the junction held 3 bases outside the gene matches. CDR3 length: 15 residues. The CDR3 sequence is CASSRAGGGTDTQYF. CDR3 in DNA: TGTGCCAGCAGCCGAGCGGGGGGCGGCACAGATACGCAGTATTTT.

The chain is built from TRBV9 and TRBJ2-7; the match to TRBD1 covers 8 bases. The CDR3 spans 16 residues. Germline assignment: CDR1 SGDLS and CDR2 YYNGEE. Losses at the gene ends were 0 bases for V and 6 bases for J; bases not matched to a gene: 11. In DNA, the CDR3 is TGTGCCAGCAGCGTAGGGCCGGGACAGGCCCTTTCCGAGCAGTACTTC. Translation: CASSVGPGQALSEQYF.

The rearrangement links TRBV2 to TRBJ1-1; 10 nucleotides align to TRBD1. With 7 bases clipped from V and 5 bases from J, the junction kept 10 bases outside the gene matches. Germline CDR1 and CDR2: SNHLY and FYNNEI. The length of the CDR3 is 15 residues. CDR3 nucleotide sequence: TGTGCCAGCAATCCTTGGACAGGGGGAGAAACTGAAGCTTTCTTT. It yields the protein CASNPWTGGETEAFF.

The V call is TRBV5-1, the J call TRBJ2-5; 8 bases are shared with TRBD1. In germline, CDR1 is SGHRS, CDR2 YFSETQ. The V gene end was trimmed by 4 bases and the J gene end by 2 bases; junction bases not matched to a gene: 7. The CDR3 length is 15 residues. CDR3 in amino acids: CASSETGARQETQYF. The CDR3 nucleotides are TGCGCCAGCAGCGAGACAGGGGCGAGGCAAGAGACCCAGTACTTC.

This chain uses TRBV12-3 or TRBV12-4 with TRBJ1-1; TRBD1 aligns across 8 bases. This CDR3 comprises 13 residues. V was clipped by 3 bases and J by 7 bases; unmatched bases: 4. The CDR3 loop reads CASSLSGGYEAFF. CDR3 sequence (DNA): TGTGCCAGCAGTTTGTCAGGGGGCTATGAAGCTTTCTTT.

The chain has TRBV15 and TRBJ1-3, with D perhaps TRBD1 (6 bases). Germline-derived CDR1 and CDR2 are LNHNV and YYDKDF (reference sequence). Trimming took off 8 bases at V and 2 bases at J, with 19 bases between the two ends. The CDR3 runs 16 residues. CDR3 protein: CATSSRQGRAGNTIYF. In DNA, the CDR3 is TGTGCCACCTCCAGTCGTCAGGGGCGGGCTGGAAACACCATATATTTT.

The CDR3 coding sequence is TGTGCCTGGAGTCCCCCTTGGACAGGGGATTTCACAGATACGCAGTATTTT. This codes for CAWSPPWTGDFTDTQYF. This chain links TRBV30 with TRBJ2-3, with 9 positions matching TRBD1. Germline assignment: CDR1 GTSNPN and CDR2 SVGIG (reference sequence). Losses at the gene ends were 2 bases for V and 2 bases for J; bases not matched to a gene: 11. The CDR3 spans 17 residues.

This clone was recorded a few times. The chain carries TRBV9 and TRBJ2-3; D is possibly TRBD1 (5 bases). Germline V gene lookup returns CDR1 SGDLS and CDR2 YYNGEE. The CDR3 runs 16 residues. V lost 0 bases, J lost 0 bases, and 11 bases lay in between. The CDR3 reads CASSVGVDTSTDTQYF. The CDR3 DNA follows: TGTGCCAGCAGCGTAGGAGTGGACACTAGCACAGATACGCAGTATTTT.

This chain uses TRBV2 with TRBJ1-2; D is unresolved. V shed 6 bases and J shed 3 bases, with 8 bases lying between them. Germline lookup yields CDR1 SNHLY and CDR2 FYNNEI. The CDR3 is 12 amino acids. The CDR3 sequence: CASRNSDYGYTF. DNA for the CDR3: TGTGCCAGCAGGAATTCGGACTATGGCTACACCTTC.

The chain has TRBV1 and TRBJ2-1; TRBD2 is taken as the D call from the table, unchecked against the DNA. TRBV1 is an annotated pseudogene. The CDR3 has 14 residues. The CDR3 bases are TGCACCAGCAGCCTAGCGGGGGGTGGAGATGAGCAGTTCTTC. It yields the protein CTSSLAGGGDEQFF.

V is TRBV3-1 (or the pseudogene TRBV3-2) and J is TRBJ1-2; the match to TRBD1 covers 7 bases. V was pared by 3 bases and J by 3 bases, with 13 bases of the junction left unmatched. This CDR3 spans 17 amino acids. Germline-derived CDR1 and CDR2 are LGHDT and YNNKEL (reference sequence). CDR3 sequence: CASSHSTGLVQDYGYTF. The CDR3 region has the DNA TGTGCCAGCAGCCACTCGACAGGGCTTGTACAGGACTATGGCTACACCTTC.

The chain is built from TRBV5-6 and TRBJ2-7; a weak D match, TRBD1 (6 bases). CDR3 length: 11 residues. Trimming removed 4 bases from V and 6 bases from J, with 8 bases in between. Germline CDR1 reads SGHDT; CDR2 reads YYEEEE. DNA for the CDR3: TGTGCCAGCAGCATCAGGGGCGAGCAGTACGTC. It translates to CASSIRGEQYV.